This is a list of T cell receptor beta chains from one sample in a study of blood T cell repertoires in COVID-19. Generated by immunoSEQ multiplex PCR, the TCRdb table keeps only in-frame clones and is missing some. The profile shows 97,000 or so clones, about four fifths of them singletons. The sequenced sample consisted of peripheral blood. These receptors all come from a woman older than 75 with active or convalescent COVID-19. Both conserved end residues are part of each CDR3. The order of the fields is V gene, D gene, CDR3 length, J gene, clone size, CDR3 DNA, CDR3 protein. A D gene is named only where the DNA matches it firmly. Expanded clones get a size class; other rows say once, few or many, or leave the size out.

V gene: TRBV4-1; D gene: .; CDR3 length: 13; J gene: TRBJ2-7; clone size: .; CDR3 DNA: TGCGCCAGCAGCCAAGGCGCCACCTACGAGCAGTACTTC; CDR3 protein: CASSQGATYEQYF
V gene: TRBV3-1/TRBV3-2; D gene: TRBD1; CDR3 length: 18; J gene: TRBJ2-7; clone size: .; CDR3 DNA: TGTGCCAGCAGCCTTACGGCCGGGACAGGGTTGGGTAAATACGAGCAGTACTTC; CDR3 protein: CASSLTAGTGLGKYEQYF
V gene: TRBV10-1; D gene: TRBD1; CDR3 length: 15; J gene: TRBJ2-1; clone size: .; CDR3 DNA: TGCGCCAGCAGTTCTCCCGGGACAGGGCTTGATGAGCAGTTCTTC; CDR3 protein: CASSSPGTGLDEQFF
V gene: TRBV5-1; D gene: TRBD1; CDR3 length: 15; J gene: TRBJ2-1; clone size: .; CDR3 DNA: TGCGCCAGCAGCTTGGCCACCACAGGGGGCAATGAGCAGTTCTTC; CDR3 protein: CASSLATTGGNEQFF
V gene: TRBV19; D gene: TRBD1; CDR3 length: 14; J gene: TRBJ1-1; clone size: .; CDR3 DNA: TGTGCCAGTAGTATAACAGGGGTAGGAACTGAAGCTTTCTTT; CDR3 protein: CASSITGVGTEAFF
V gene: TRBV7-8; D gene: TRBD1; CDR3 length: 18; J gene: TRBJ2-1; clone size: .; CDR3 DNA: TGTGCCAGCAGCCTAAGGGACAGCCTCGCGAGCTCCTACAATGAGCAGTTCTTC; CDR3 protein: CASSLRDSLASSYNEQFF
V gene: TRBV5-1; D gene: TRBD1; CDR3 length: 15; J gene: TRBJ1-1; clone size: .; CDR3 DNA: TGCGCCAGCAGCGGACCGGGACAGGGGAGCCCTGAAGCTTTCTTT; CDR3 protein: CASSGPGQGSPEAFF
V gene: TRBV28; D gene: TRBD1; CDR3 length: 16; J gene: TRBJ2-3; clone size: .; CDR3 DNA: TGTGCCAGCAGTTCGGGACAGGGGACCAACACAGATACGCAGTATTTT; CDR3 protein: CASSSGQGTNTDTQYF
V gene: TRBV9; D gene: .; CDR3 length: 15; J gene: TRBJ1-3; clone size: .; CDR3 DNA: TGTGCCAGCAGCGTAGGACAGCGCTCTGGAAACACCATATATTTT; CDR3 protein: CASSVGQRSGNTIYF
V gene: TRBV5-4; D gene: TRBD2; CDR3 length: 16; J gene: TRBJ2-1; clone size: .; CDR3 DNA: TGTGCCAGCAGCTCCGCTCTAGCGGGAGGGAACAATGAGCAGTTCTTC; CDR3 protein: CASSSALAGGNNEQFF
V gene: TRBV9; D gene: .; CDR3 length: 15; J gene: TRBJ2-1; clone size: .; CDR3 DNA: TGTGCCAGCAGCGTAGATGAAGGGGGTTCCAATGAGCAGTTCTTC; CDR3 protein: CASSVDEGGSNEQFF
V gene: TRBV5-4; D gene: TRBD2; CDR3 length: 15; J gene: TRBJ2-3; clone size: .; CDR3 DNA: TGTGCCAGCAGCTTGGAGGGCGGGAGGGCAGATACGCAGTATTTT; CDR3 protein: CASSLEGGRADTQYF
V gene: TRBV5-1; D gene: .; CDR3 length: 12; J gene: TRBJ2-3; clone size: once; CDR3 DNA: TGCGCCAGCAGCCCAGAGGCAGATACGCAGTATTTT; CDR3 protein: CASSPEADTQYF
V gene: TRBV9; D gene: TRBD2; CDR3 length: 15; J gene: TRBJ2-1; clone size: .; CDR3 DNA: TGTGCCAGCAGCAGTAGCGGGAGCTCCTACAATGAGCAGTTCTTC; CDR3 protein: CASSSSGSSYNEQFF
V gene: TRBV6-5; D gene: TRBD1; CDR3 length: 14; J gene: TRBJ2-7; clone size: once; CDR3 DNA: TGTGCCAGCAGTCCGGGACAGGGCATCTACGAGCAGTACTTC; CDR3 protein: CASSPGQGIYEQYF
V gene: TRBV2; D gene: .; CDR3 length: 13; J gene: TRBJ2-1; clone size: .; CDR3 DNA: TGTGCCAGCAGTACTGACAACCTCCGTGAGCAGTTCTTC; CDR3 protein: CASSTDNLREQFF
V gene: TRBV2; D gene: .; CDR3 length: 15; J gene: TRBJ1-5; clone size: .; CDR3 DNA: TGTGCCAGCAGTGAAAGGGGGTCCCGCAATCAGCCCCAGCATTTT; CDR3 protein: CASSERGSRNQPQHF
V gene: TRBV7-6; D gene: TRBD2; CDR3 length: 19; J gene: TRBJ2-1; clone size: once; CDR3 DNA: TGTGCCAGCAGCTCCACAGCGGGAGGCCTTCAACGCTCCTACAATGAGCAGTTCTTC; CDR3 protein: CASSSTAGGLQRSYNEQFF
V gene: TRBV20-1; D gene: .; CDR3 length: 15; J gene: TRBJ2-7; clone size: few; CDR3 DNA: TGCAGTGCTAGTAGTACGACAGGAGTACTCTACGAGCAGTACTTC; CDR3 protein: CSASSTTGVLYEQYF
V gene: TRBV5-4; D gene: TRBD2; CDR3 length: 16; J gene: TRBJ2-3; clone size: .; CDR3 DNA: TGTGCCAGCAGCTTGGCCCAGAGTGGCCCGGGACTAGCTCAGTATTTT; CDR3 protein: CASSLAQSGPGLAQYF
V gene: TRBV28; D gene: .; CDR3 length: 18; J gene: TRBJ2-1; clone size: .; CDR3 DNA: TGTGCCAGCAGTTTATTTAGGCCTAGCGACGCCCAATACAATGAGCAGTTCTTC; CDR3 protein: CASSLFRPSDAQYNEQFF
V gene: TRBV10-3; D gene: .; CDR3 length: 15; J gene: TRBJ2-1; clone size: .; CDR3 DNA: TGTGCCATCAGTGAAGGGCGGGACTCCTACAATGAGCAGTTCTTC; CDR3 protein: CAISEGRDSYNEQFF
V gene: TRBV19; D gene: TRBD2; CDR3 length: 17; J gene: TRBJ2-2; clone size: few; CDR3 DNA: TGTGCCAGTGGCCCGGGAGGCGGGCGAATGAACACCGGGGAGCTGTTTTTT; CDR3 protein: CASGPGGGRMNTGELFF
V gene: TRBV5-1; D gene: TRBD2; CDR3 length: 14; J gene: TRBJ2-3; clone size: .; CDR3 DNA: TGTGCCAGCAGCTCGGGACTAGGGACAAATACGCAGTATTTT; CDR3 protein: CASSSGLGTNTQYF
V gene: TRBV5-3; D gene: TRBD1; CDR3 length: 15; J gene: TRBJ2-7; clone size: .; CDR3 DNA: TGTGCCAGAAGCTCGGGACAGGGCGACTTTTACGAGCAGTACTTC; CDR3 protein: CARSSGQGDFYEQYF
V gene: TRBV2; D gene: .; CDR3 length: 12; J gene: TRBJ1-2; clone size: .; CDR3 DNA: TGTGCCAGCAGTGAGAGGGTCTATGGCTACACCTTC; CDR3 protein: CASSERVYGYTF